These 24 T cell receptor beta chains share one sample of origin, sequenced in a study of T cell responses to AZD1222 COVID-19 vaccine. The assay was immunoSEQ multiplex PCR, and TCRdb's table has in-frame clones only and misses some. This table has about 150,000 clones, 80% to 95% appearing once. The specimen comprised peripheral blood, sampled 28 days after the second AZD1222 dose. These TCRs come from an adult who received the AZD1222 COVID-19 vaccine.

As to this clone: One end of the junction does not line up with germline, which may come from a read error. The chain employs TRBV6-2 or TRBV6-3 and TRBJ1-2; 8 bases line up with TRBD1. The CDR3 spans 13 residues. The V gene's germline CDR1 is MNHEY and CDR2 SVGEGT. The CDR3: CTSSYQGAKGYTF. CDR3 nucleotide sequence: TGTACCAGCAGTTACCAGGGGGCAAAAGGCTACACCTTC.

This chain connects TRBV11-2 to TRBJ1-1, with D possibly TRBD1 on 6 matching bases. Germline V gives CDR1 SGHAT, CDR2 FQNNGV. The V and J ends lost 2 bases and 4 bases respectively, with 8 bases between them. The CDR3 consists of 13 residues. CDR3 loop: CASSLRGITEAFF. The CDR3 DNA reads as TGTGCCAGCAGCTTAAGGGGGATCACTGAAGCTTTCTTT.

The chain combines TRBV11-2 with TRBJ2-3, with D perhaps TRBD1 or TRBD2 (5 bases each). Per the germline V gene, CDR1 is SGHAT and CDR2 is FQNNGV. Between the trimmed V and J ends, which lost 10 bases and 5 bases, there was a span of 16 bases. This CDR3 comprises 13 residues. CDR3 loop: CATGTIPGDTQYF. Here the CDR3 DNA reads TGTGCCACCGGGACGATACCTGGAGATACGCAGTATTTT. Based on the CDR3 plus reference TRBV11-2 and TRBJ2-3, the full variable domain is EAGVAQSPRYKIIEKRQSVAFWCNPISGHATLYWYQQILGQGPKLLIQFQNNGVVDDSQLPKDRFSAERLKGVDSTLKIQPAKLEDSAVYLCATGTIPGDTQYFGPGTRLTVL.

The gene calls are TRBV6-5 and TRBJ1-4, with a weak D call TRBD1 (5 bases). CDR3 length: 15 residues. From germline, CDR1 is MNHEY and CDR2 SVGAGI. V was pared by 7 bases and J by 5 bases, with 17 bases between. The CDR3 here is CASTGGAGRNEKLFF. CDR3 in DNA: TGTGCCAGCACCGGTGGGGCAGGCAGAAATGAAAAACTGTTTTTT.

Worth noting for this clone: Other DNA sequences from this sample encode an identical CDR3 as well. The chain couples TRBV10-1 to TRBJ1-2; weak D call: TRBD1 (5 bases). CDR3 length: 13 residues. V lost 3 bases to trimming and J lost 5 bases, with 10 bases between them. Germline loops: CDR1 WNHNN, CDR2 SYGVQD (reference sequence). The CDR3 DNA is TGCGCCAGCAGTGAACGCAGGGATTATGGCTACACCTTC. Amino acid sequence: CASSERRDYGYTF.

This chain uses TRBV19 with TRBJ1-1; 8 bases are shared with TRBD1. Germline values: CDR1 LNHDA, CDR2 SQIVND (reference sequence). The CDR3 consists of 13 residues. V lost 5 bases, J lost 5 bases, and 4 bases stayed unmatched. The CDR3 DNA reads as TGTGCCAGTAGTCTGACAGGGGTGACTGAAGCTTTCTTT. Translated, it gives CASSLTGVTEAFF.

The count of this clone is one. The CDR3 DNA follows: TGTGCCACCAGCAGAGATAGGGCAGAGAACACTGAAGCTTTCTTT. It is translated as CATSRDRAENTEAFF. This chain joins TRBV15 and TRBJ1-1; D is ambiguous. V gave up 0 bases and J gave up 1 base, with 9 bases separating them. CDR3 length: 15 amino acids. From germline, CDR1 is LNHNV and CDR2 YYDKDF (reference sequence).

The rearrangement uses TRBV27 and TRBJ2-1; 12 nucleotides agree with TRBD2. Trimming cost V 4 bases and J 4 bases; bases outside gene matches: 5. The CDR3 totals 16 residues. Germline V CDR1 and CDR2: MNHEY, SMNVEV (reference sequence). CDR3 in DNA: TGTGCCAGCAGTTCCGGACTAGCGGGACTTTACAATGAGCAGTTCTTC. Encoded protein: CASSSGLAGLYNEQFF.

CDR3 in amino acids: CAISESRDGYGYTF. The CDR3 nucleotides are TGTGCCATCAGTGAGTCCCGGGACGGATATGGCTACACCTTC. V gene TRBV10-3 combines with J gene TRBJ1-2, with D perhaps TRBD1 (5 bases). The CDR3 runs to 14 residues. Trimming cost V 0 bases and J 5 bases, with 10 bases left between them. The germline V gene has CDR1 ENHRY and CDR2 SYGVKD.

V and J are TRBV6-1 and TRBJ1-5; D might be TRBD1 (5 bases). Germline V lookup: CDR1 MNHNS, CDR2 SASEGT. The V and J ends lost 8 bases and 2 bases respectively, with 13 bases between them. This CDR3 is built from 14 residues. The CDR3 sequence is CASGERGGNQPQHF. The DNA for the CDR3 is TGTGCCAGCGGAGAGAGGGGTGGCAATCAGCCCCAGCATTTT.

This clone was recorded only once. The chain couples TRBV11-3 to TRBJ2-1, with TRBD2 identical over 9 bases. Germline V gene lookup returns CDR1 SGHNT and CDR2 YENEEA. CDR3 length: 14 residues. The ends lost 5 bases at V and 4 bases at J; junction bases unmatched: 3. This CDR3 is CASSPGLAYNEQFF. As DNA, the CDR3 is TGTGCCAGCAGCCCGGGACTAGCTTACAATGAGCAGTTCTTC.

The chain employs TRBV27 and TRBJ2-1, with 10 bases that match TRBD2. CDR3 length: 16 residues. Per germline, CDR1 MNHEY and CDR2 SMNVEV (reference sequence). J gave up 0 bases and V 2 bases, and 1 base lay outside the gene matches. The CDR3 coding sequence is TGTGCCAGCAGTTTACTAGCGGGAGACTCCTACAATGAGCAGTTCTTC. Its protein product is CASSLLAGDSYNEQFF.

The J gene is TRBJ1-3, the V gene TRBV2; 7 positions agree with TRBD1. Germline V gene lookup returns CDR1 SNHLY and CDR2 FYNNEI. The CDR3 covers 14 residues. With 1 base clipped from V and 4 bases from J, the junction kept 1 base outside the gene matches. CDR3 region: CASSEGQGGNTIYF. The CDR3 DNA is TGTGCCAGCAGTGAAGGACAGGGAGGAAACACCATATATTTT.

This clone was observed a few times. The chain carries TRBV7-9 and TRBJ2-2; D may be TRBD1 (6 bases). The CDR3 runs to 16 residues. Germline V lookup: CDR1 SEHNR, CDR2 FQNEAQ (reference sequence). The V and J ends lost 5 bases and 0 bases respectively, with 13 bases between them. The CDR3 region is CASSPLQGANTGELFF. The CDR3 nucleotides read TGTGCCAGCAGCCCGCTACAGGGAGCGAACACCGGGGAGCTGTTTTTT.

This chain uses TRBV3-1 (or the pseudogene TRBV3-2) with TRBJ1-3, with a possible D match to TRBD1 (6 bases). CDR3 length: 15 residues. V was shortened by 1 base and J by 0 bases, with 7 bases between the two germline ends. CDR1 and CDR2 from the germline V gene are LGHDT and YNNKEL (reference sequence). CDR3 bases: TGTGCCAGCAGCCAAGCCAGGGGCTCTGGAAACACCATATATTTT. Translation gives CASSQARGSGNTIYF.

The chain recombines TRBV19 with TRBJ1-5; D gene unclear. This CDR3 contains 15 residues. V was shortened by 3 bases and J by 0 bases, with 9 bases between the two germline ends. CDR1 is LNHDA and CDR2 is SQIVND in the germline V gene (reference sequence). The CDR3 protein is CASSIRLDSNQPQHF. The CDR3 coding sequence is TGTGCCAGTAGTATCCGTTTGGATAGCAATCAGCCCCAGCATTTT.

This chain uses TRBV5-5 with TRBJ1-1; TRBD1 matches 8 bases. With 0 bases clipped from V and 1 base from J, the junction kept 11 bases outside the gene matches. Germline CDR1 is SGHKS and CDR2 is YYEKEE (reference sequence). This CDR3 has 18 amino acids. The CDR3 is CASSLVRAGGARNTEAFF. The CDR3 coding sequence is TGTGCCAGCAGCTTGGTCAGAGCAGGGGGCGCTCGGAACACTGAAGCTTTCTTT.

This chain joins TRBV12-5 and TRBJ2-7; 10 bases line up with TRBD2. There are 15 residues in the CDR3. V was clipped by 1 base and J by 6 bases; unmatched bases: 6. Germline V gives CDR1 LGHNT, CDR2 FRNRAP. In DNA, the CDR3 is TGTGCTAGTGGTTTGGGCCTAGCGGGAGTCGTCGAGCAGTACTTC. It translates to CASGLGLAGVVEQYF.

Note on this clone: The junction differs from germline at one of its ends, possibly a read error. V and J are TRBV5-1 and TRBJ1-1, with D unresolved. The CDR3 extends over 13 amino acids. Germline CDR1 SGHRS, CDR2 YFSETQ. The chain's CDR3 is CASSQQRNAEAFF. The CDR3 region has the DNA TGCGCCAGCAGCCAGCAGAGGAACGCTGAAGCTTTCTTT.

This rearrangement joins TRBV11-2 to TRBJ2-1, with 9 bases matching TRBD2. V lost 3 bases and J lost 8; bases outside the gene matches: 14. Germline CDR1 is SGHAT and CDR2 is FQNNGV. The CDR3 loop spans 17 amino acids. The DNA of the CDR3 is TGTGCCAGCAGCTTCTTAGAGGGCGGGAGGGCCCGGTATGAGCAGTTCTTC. Protein product: CASSFLEGGRARYEQFF.

This chain joins TRBV5-4 and TRBJ1-3, with D tentatively TRBD1 (6 bases). The CDR3 has 15 amino acids. Per the germline V gene, CDR1 is SGHNT and CDR2 is YYREEE (reference sequence). Trimming took 1 base from V and 2 from J, leaving 10 bases between them. The CDR3 sequence is CASSLIGGTGNTIYF. The DNA for the CDR3 is TGTGCCAGCAGCTTGATAGGGGGGACTGGAAACACCATATATTTT.

Here the CDR3 DNA reads TGTGCCAGCAGTCGGACAGGGGGAGCTTTCTTT. Residues: CASSRTGGAFF. V and J are TRBV12-3 or TRBV12-4 and TRBJ1-1; 10 nucleotides agree with TRBD1. The CDR3 is 11 amino acids. V trimming: 5 bases; J trimming: 10 bases; junction bases outside the gene matches: 1.

The V and J genes are TRBV12-3 or TRBV12-4 and TRBJ1-5; D unclear. The CDR3 is 13 amino acids. Trimming pared 2 bases from V and 9 bases from J, leaving 11 bases between. The CDR3 nucleotides are TGTGCCAGCAGTTTATTAGGACCATGGCCCCAGCATTTT. It encodes CASSLLGPWPQHF.

In regard to this clone: A much more abundant neighbour one base away suggests this may be a read error. The chain couples TRBV6-5 to TRBJ2-3; D unresolved. The ends were cut back, 6 bases at V and 2 bases at J, with 3 bases in the middle. Germline V gene lookup returns CDR1 MNHEY and CDR2 SVGAGI. The CDR3 is 11 residues long. The CDR3 sequence is CASRFTDTQYF. Written as DNA, the CDR3 is TGTGCCAGCAGATTCACAGATACGCAGTATTTT.